This TCR beta chain was retrieved from a study of post-analysis software for immune sequencing data. Study as a whole: The cohort encompassed relapsing-remitting, secondary progressive and progressive-relapsing multiple sclerosis disease courses. General observations from the study: TRBV5-6, TRBV5-1 and TRBV20-1 belonged to a set of about five TRBV segments that were more frequent in patients than controls. Compared with controls, patients showed significantly lower normalized Chao1 diversity.

Unique-molecular-identifier-tagged TCR beta cDNA libraries were used. Starting from roughly 1 to 10 million T cells, the study yielded a few hundred thousand cDNA molecules. One entry per CDR3 protein, called by TCRdb with MiXCR from the PCR reads. The sample holds around 440,000 distinct CDR3 sequences, around 40% seen once. Only one count was recorded for this clonotype. Its antigen is as yet unknown. One junction end does not reproduce the germline sequence, and a read error may be involved. Germline V gene lookup returns CDR1 MNHNY and CDR2 SVGAGI (reference sequence). The CDR3 runs to 14 residues.

This sequence was found in a girl aged 5 to 17 with multiple sclerosis. The chain carries TRBV6-6 and TRBJ2-5; D gene ambiguous. The specimen sequenced was blood. The CDR3 coding sequence is TGTGCCAGCAGTTACTCGACACTTCATGAGACTCAGTACTTC. Protein product: CASSYSTLHETQYF.